The 23 T cell receptor beta chains below come from one sample, sequenced in a study of beta chain features in type 1 diabetes. Study findings and constraints: All four CD4+ subsets of Type 1 diabetes patients contained TCRB CDR3s that were moderately but significantly shorter.

These receptors have no identified antigens. Reverse transcription of all isolated RNA meant that expressed TCRB transcripts were sequenced. The method was immunoSEQ multiplex PCR; TCRdb's version includes in-frame clones alone and lacks a portion of them. Among 600,000 to 750,000 clones listed, around 12% were seen once. Specimen: naive CD4+ T cells from blood. Source of these receptors: a man aged 25-45 years with type 1 diabetes.

This clone occurred a few times. This chain links TRBV7-2 with TRBJ2-7; D uncertain. Deletions cut 0 bases from V and 5 bases from J, with 2 bases between. The CDR3 is made up of 11 amino acids. Germline CDR1 reads SGHTA; CDR2 reads FQGNSA. CDR3 coding DNA: TGTGCCAGCAGCTTAGCGCACGAGCAGTACTTC. This encodes CASSLAHEQYF.

This clone appeared a few times. This sequence joins TRBV19 and TRBJ2-1; TRBD1 matches at 7 bases. The J segment lost 7 bases and the V segment lost 4 bases, leaving 7 bases of the junction unmatched. The CDR3 is made up of 14 amino acids. Germline CDR1 LNHDA, CDR2 SQIVND (reference sequence). The CDR3 region has the DNA TGTGCCAGTAGTAAGGCAGGGGGTGGGAATGAGCAGTTCTTC. It codes for CASSKAGGGNEQFF.

The rearrangement joins TRBV11-3 to TRBJ2-5; no clear D. V was trimmed by 5 bases and J by 2 bases, leaving 9 bases between them. Germline V gene data show CDR1 as SGHNT and CDR2 as YENEEA. The CDR3 has 13 residues. As DNA, the CDR3 is TGTGCCAGCAGCGATGACCGTCAAGAGACCCAGTACTTC. Amino acid sequence: CASSDDRQETQYF.

The chain links TRBV7-9 to TRBJ1-2; a possible D gene is TRBD1 (5 bases). V gave up 7 bases and J gave up 2 bases, with 17 bases separating them. This CDR3 has 15 residues. CDR1 is SEHNR and CDR2 is FQNEAQ in the germline V gene (reference sequence). The CDR3 region has the DNA TGTGCCAGCACCTCATCGGGACTGGGAAACTATGGCTACACCTTC. Translation: CASTSSGLGNYGYTF. Full variable domain (outside the CDR3, taken from reference TRBV7-9 and TRBJ1-2): DTGVSQNPRHKITKRGQNVTFRCDPISEHNRLYWYRQTLGQGPEFLTYFQNEAQLEKSRLLSDRFSAERPKGSFSTLEIQRTEQGDSAMYLCASTSSGLGNYGYTFGSGTRLTVV.

The chain carries TRBV6-5 and TRBJ2-1; TRBD2 aligns across 10 bases. With V trimmed by 3 bases and J by 9 bases, 5 bases remained unmatched. The CDR3 loop spans 14 amino acids. From germline, CDR1 is MNHEY and CDR2 SVGAGI. CDR3 region: CASSYQRGGVEQFF. The CDR3 DNA follows: TGTGCCAGCAGTTATCAGCGGGGGGGAGTTGAGCAGTTCTTC.

This clone appeared a few times. The V gene is TRBV5-4, the J gene TRBJ2-6; D is perhaps TRBD2 (6 bases). The CDR3 consists of 16 residues. Germline lookup yields CDR1 SGHNT and CDR2 YYREEE (reference sequence). Trimming took 4 bases from V and 1 from J, leaving 12 bases between them. The CDR3 DNA is TGTGCCAGCAGCGGGACTTTGACGTCTGGGGCCAACGTCCTGACTTTC. This translates into CASSGTLTSGANVLTF. Drawing the rest from reference TRBV5-4 and TRBJ2-6, the complete variable domain is ETGVTQSPTHLIKTRGQQVTLRCSSQSGHNTVSWYQQALGQGPQFIFQYYREEENGRGNFPPRFSGLQFPNYSSELNVNALELDDSALYLCASSGTLTSGANVLTFGAGSRLTVL.

This clone appeared a few times. At one end, the junction sequence differs from germline, possibly due to a read error. The chain employs TRBV5-1 and TRBJ2-7, with TRBD1 as a possible D gene (6 bases). CDR1 SGHRS and CDR2 YFSETQ come from the germline V gene. This CDR3 is built from 14 residues. Here the CDR3 reads CASSLGSGALPSFF. CDR3 DNA: TGCGCCAGCAGCTTGGGCTCAGGGGCCCTCCCATCCTTCTTC.

The rearrangement links TRBV7-9 to TRBJ2-1; no definite D call. Germline V CDR1 and CDR2: SEHNR, FQNEAQ (reference sequence). This CDR3 has 9 amino acids. Trimming left V 10 bases short and J 8 bases short, with 6 bases between. CDR3 nucleotides: TGTGCCACCCAGGATGAGCAGTTCTTC. Translating gives CATQDEQFF. The complete variable domain, with remaining parts taken from reference TRBV7-9 and TRBJ2-1, reads DTGVSQNPRHKITKRGQNVTFRCDPISEHNRLYWYRQTLGQGPEFLTYFQNEAQLEKSRLLSDRFSAERPKGSFSTLEIQRTEQGDSAMYLCATQDEQFFGPGTRLTVL.

This chain uses TRBV27 with TRBJ2-2; the match to TRBD1 covers 10 bases. V was clipped by 4 bases and J by 7 bases; unmatched bases: 3. The CDR3 contains 14 residues. CDR1 MNHEY and CDR2 SMNVEV come from the germline V gene (reference sequence). CDR3 in amino acids: CASSWGQGFGELFF. CDR3 DNA sequence: TGTGCCAGCAGTTGGGGACAGGGGTTCGGGGAGCTGTTTTTT.

In this sample, this clone turned up a few times. V usage is TRBV7-2 and J usage is TRBJ1-1; D gene unclear. The V and J ends lost 7 bases and 1 base respectively, with 16 bases between them. The CDR3 is made up of 15 amino acids. Germline CDR1 and CDR2: SGHTA and FQGNSA. The chain's CDR3 is CASNRRPWTNTEAFF. CDR3 in DNA: TGTGCCAGCAACCGAAGACCTTGGACGAACACTGAAGCTTTCTTT.

This clone came up a few times. The genes are TRBV4-3 and TRBJ2-5; a weak D match, TRBD2 (6 bases). Germline V gives CDR1 LGHNA, CDR2 YSLEER. This CDR3 contains 18 residues. The V gene lost 1 base and the J gene lost 1 base, with 19 bases spanning the gap. CDR3 protein: CASSQVYSGGASQETQYF. CDR3 DNA sequence: TGCGCCAGCAGCCAAGTCTATTCAGGCGGGGCGAGCCAAGAGACCCAGTACTTC.

This clone was counted between two and nine times. V and J are TRBV7-6 and TRBJ1-6, with D perhaps matching TRBD1 (5 bases). Germline V gene lookup returns CDR1 SGHVS and CDR2 FNYEAQ. The CDR3 totals 18 residues. Trimming pared 1 base from V and 6 bases from J, leaving 19 bases between. CDR3 protein: CASSLETLGAEGNSPLHF. The CDR3 nucleotides are TGTGCCAGCAGCTTAGAAACACTAGGGGCCGAGGGTAATTCACCCCTCCACTTT.

This clone was seen only a few times. The chain carries TRBV5-6 and TRBJ2-5; D is unclear. From germline, CDR1 is SGHDT and CDR2 YYEEEE. Between the trimmed V and J ends, which lost 4 bases and 3 bases, there was a span of 13 bases. CDR3 length: 14 amino acids. For the CDR3, the DNA is TGTGCCAGCAGCCCGCCGAGCCACGAAGAGACCCAGTACTTC. It is translated as CASSPPSHEETQYF.

The chain joins TRBV6-5 to TRBJ1-2, with 7 bases matching TRBD1. With 6 bases clipped from V and 1 base from J, the junction kept 8 bases outside the gene matches. The CDR3 consists of 15 residues. CDR1 is MNHEY and CDR2 is SVGAGI in the germline V gene. Here the CDR3 reads CASRPAGGLNYGYTF. CDR3 nucleotide sequence: TGTGCCAGCAGGCCCGCAGGGGGACTTAACTATGGCTACACCTTC.

This clone was observed a handful of times. The chain combines TRBV30 with TRBJ2-1; 7 bases fit TRBD1. The CDR3 has 13 amino acids. Germline V lookup: CDR1 GTSNPN, CDR2 SVGIG (reference sequence). Trimming cost V 2 bases and J 7 bases; bases outside gene matches: 5. CDR3 nucleotides: TGTGCCTGGAGTCCGGGACAGTGGAATGAGCAGTTCTTC. Amino acids: CAWSPGQWNEQFF.

This clone was detected only a few times. Other DNA sequences from this sample encode an identical CDR3 as well. This chain connects TRBV5-1 to TRBJ2-3; D is possibly TRBD2 (5 bases). V was shortened by 3 bases and J by 3 bases, with 5 bases between the two germline ends. The CDR3 loop spans 12 amino acids. The germline V gene has CDR1 SGHRS and CDR2 YFSETQ. CDR3 sequence reads: CASSSGTDTQYF. CDR3 coding DNA: TGCGCCAGCAGCTCGGGGACAGATACGCAGTATTTT.

The V gene is TRBV6-1, the J gene TRBJ1-5; D gene ambiguous. The germline gives CDR1 MNHNS, CDR2 SASEGT. Trimming took 2 bases from V and 2 from J, leaving 10 bases between them. CDR3 length: 15 amino acids. The CDR3 nucleotides are TGTGCCAGCAGTGAATTCGGGATAGGCAATCAGCCCCAGCATTTT. The encoded protein is CASSEFGIGNQPQHF.

In this sample, this clone turned up a few times. This chain connects TRBV6-5 to TRBJ1-6; the match to TRBD1 covers 10 bases. The CDR3 has 15 amino acids. Germline V gene data show CDR1 as MNHEY and CDR2 as SVGAGI. Trimming at V came to 7 bases and at J to 6 bases, leaving 6 bases not matched to a gene. The CDR3 DNA reads as TGTGCCAGCAACCCGGGACAGGGGTTTAATTCACCCCTCCACTTT. Protein product: CASNPGQGFNSPLHF.

This clone was counted only a few times. The V and J genes are TRBV7-9 and TRBJ1-4; D gene uncertain. V gave up 6 bases and J gave up 8 bases, with 10 bases separating them. Germline assignment: CDR1 SEHNR and CDR2 FQNEAQ (reference sequence). The CDR3 is 12 amino acids. Here the CDR3 DNA reads TGTGCCAGCAGTTTAACTGGGGAAAAACTGTTTTTT. Amino acids: CASSLTGEKLFF.

This clone was seen only a few times. This sequence joins TRBV6-5 and TRBJ1-2; D might be TRBD1 (5 bases). V lost 7 bases to trimming and J lost 5 bases, with 17 bases between them. This CDR3 has 14 residues. CDR1 and CDR2 (germline): MNHEY, SVGAGI. CDR3 amino acids: CASKVGADLYGYTF. CDR3 sequence (DNA): TGTGCCAGCAAGGTCGGGGCAGACCTTTATGGCTACACCTTC.

The CDR3 DNA is TGTGCCAGCAGCTTAGATCGCTACAATGAGCAGTTCTTC. Protein: CASSLDRYNEQFF. The gene calls are TRBV11-3 and TRBJ2-1; D is uncertain. Per the germline V gene, CDR1 is SGHNT and CDR2 is YENEEA. Trimming cost V 0 bases and J 3 bases, with 3 bases left between them. The CDR3 covers 13 residues.

This clone was picked up a small number of times. The chain carries TRBV25-1 and TRBJ1-2, with D maybe TRBD1 (5 bases). Germline values: CDR1 MGHDK, CDR2 SYGVNS. This CDR3 spans 13 amino acids. Between the trimmed V and J ends, which lost 1 base and 2 bases, there was a span of 5 bases. The chain's CDR3 is CASSESGNYGYTF. The CDR3 nucleotides read TGTGCCAGCAGTGAATCAGGGAACTATGGCTACACCTTC.

The rearrangement uses TRBV6-5 and TRBJ2-7; no firm D call. V was trimmed by 0 bases and J by 3 bases, leaving 6 bases between them. The germline V gene encodes CDR1 MNHEY and CDR2 SVGAGI. The CDR3 is 13 amino acids. This chain's CDR3 is CASSYSGIYEQYF. The CDR3 DNA reads TGTGCCAGCAGTTACTCGGGGATCTACGAGCAGTACTTC.